This T cell receptor (beta chain) was identified during a study of blood T cell repertoires in COVID-19. About the study: The United States, Italy and Spain provided the acute and convalescent COVID-19 samples. T cells, B-cell-depleted T cells, or PBMCs provided the cDNA or gDNA that served as material.

The CDR3 runs to 16 residues. J gave up 1 base and V 4 bases, and 8 bases lay outside the gene matches. The germline V gene encodes CDR1 SNHLY and CDR2 FYNNEI. Produced via immunoSEQ multiplex PCR; TCRdb's table is partial and in-frame only. This sample has about 80,000 clones, with 60% to 85% found just once. In its sample, this clone was seen once. The sample consisted of peripheral blood. The TCR comes from a human donor in a cohort sampled during active COVID-19. The V and J genes are TRBV2 and TRBJ2-3, with 7 bases fitting TRBD1. Here the CDR3 reads CASSGHRDRGTDTQYF. The CDR3 DNA sequence: TGTGCCAGCAGTGGTCACCGGGACAGAGGCACAGATACGCAGTATTTT. The variable domain in full, with the rest retrieved from reference TRBV2 and TRBJ2-3, is EPEVTQTPSHQVTQMGQEVILRCVPISNHLYFYWYRQILGQKVEFLVSFYNNEISEKSEIFDDQFSVERPDGSNFTLKIRSTKLEDSAMYFCASSGHRDRGTDTQYFGPGTRLTVL.